The clone carrying this TCR beta chain appeared a few times. Its specificity is unknown. One entry per CDR3 protein results from TCRdb running MiXCR on the RT-PCR reads. The sample lists fewer than 650,000 distinct CDR3 sequences, over 10% seen once, with around 13% in the top ten. This sample stems from a study of response to subunit inactivated influenza vaccine. Study-level findings and limits: Authors suggested each seasonal influenza vaccination recruits few new T cells.

The receptor was isolated from a middle-aged man who received an inactivated influenza vaccine. The source material was PBMCs from blood, sampled about 40 days after vaccination.

The CDR3 spells CASSLGHRKNTEAFF. The CDR3 nucleotides are TGTGCCAGCAGCTTAGGACATCGAAAGAACACTGAAGCTTTCTTT. This chain links TRBV7-6 with TRBJ1-1; D remains ambiguous. This CDR3 is built from 15 residues. The V and J ends lost 1 base and 1 base respectively, with 10 bases between them. The germline CDR1 and CDR2 sequences are SGHVS and FNYEAQ.